One TCR beta chain is described in this entry. PCR employed 60 Vbeta and 13 Jbeta primers. Sequenced by immunoSEQ multiplex PCR; TCRdb stores in-frame clones only, minus some. The profile shows under 200,000 clones, around 79% of them singletons. After removal of 2 bases from V and 6 bases from J, the junction contained 5 bases not matched to a gene. This CDR3 comprises 14 residues. CDR1 is MNHNS, CDR2 SASEGT, per germline. This sample stems from a study of cytomegalovirus exposure and HLA in healthy donors. The sequencing sample was made of PBMCs. The chain uses TRBV6-1 and TRBJ2-7; 9 nucleotides line up with TRBD2. This receptor was taken from a male donor in good health and CMV-seropositive. CDR3: CASSERGGAGEQYF. For the CDR3, the DNA is TGTGCCAGCAGTGAACGCGGGGGGGCGGGCGAGCAGTACTTC.